These T cell receptor beta chains were read from a single sample in a study of T-cell reconstitution after alpha-beta-depleted transplantation in children. Using its own MiXCR run on the PCR reads, TCRdb lists one record per CDR3 protein. The sample lists roughly 670,000 distinct CDR3 sequences; 13% were seen once. The input for sequencing was PBMCs, taken before TCRalphabeta/CD19-depleted stem cell transplant. The receptor source for this set is a girl aged 2 to 10 with congenital amegakaryocytic thrombocytopenia, due to receive a stem cell transplant. Each CDR3 is given with its conserved first and last residue. The D gene is left open where the match is weak. The listing skips clone size in some rows; elsewhere it reads once, few, many or a size class.

d_gene,v_gene,abundance,j_gene,CDR3aa,CDR3nt
TRBD1,TRBV11-2,few,TRBJ2-7,CASSRPNGTDYEQYF,TGTGCCAGCAGCCGACCTAACGGGACAGACTACGAGCAGTACTTC
-,TRBV30,once,TRBJ2-2,CAWSYIDGELFF,TGTGCCTGGAGTTACATAGACGGGGAGCTGTTTTTT
-,TRBV12-3/TRBV12-4,-,TRBJ2-7,CASSKGGPYEQYF,TGTGCCAGCAGTAAAGGAGGCCCCTACGAGCAGTACTTC
-,TRBV28,many,TRBJ2-6,CASQENPGANVLTF,TGTGCCAGCCAAGAAAATCCTGGGGCCAACGTCCTGACTTTC
TRBD1,TRBV20-1,few,TRBJ1-2,CSARDPTQGAGGYTF,TGCAGTGCTAGAGATCCAACACAGGGGGCAGGCGGCTACACCTTC
TRBD2,TRBV5-1,-,TRBJ2-7,CASSREVGFYEQYF,TGCGCCAGCAGCCGGGAGGTCGGATTCTACGAGCAGTACTTC
-,TRBV12-3/TRBV12-4,many,TRBJ2-1,CASSLQGYDEQFF,TGTGCCAGCAGTTTACAGGGATACGATGAGCAGTTCTTC
-,TRBV2,few,TRBJ2-3,CASGGDRTDTQYF,TGTGCCAGCGGAGGGGACAGAACAGATACGCAGTATTTT
-,TRBV5-1,many,TRBJ1-4,CASSLAPDGNNEKLFF,TGCGCCAGCAGCTTGGCCCCGGACGGCAATAATGAAAAACTGTTTTTT
-,TRBV20-1,few,TRBJ2-1,CSASGTSPWGNEQFF,TGCAGTGCTAGCGGCACTTCCCCCTGGGGTAATGAGCAGTTCTTC
TRBD1,TRBV5-1,many,TRBJ1-2,CASSGRTGSLHGYTF,TGCGCCAGCAGCGGACGGACAGGGAGTCTGCATGGCTACACCTTC
-,TRBV27,-,TRBJ2-7,CASSFLSSPYEQYF,TGTGCCAGCAGTTTTCTTTCGAGCCCCTACGAGCAGTACTTC
TRBD1,TRBV12-3/TRBV12-4,many,TRBJ1-1,CASSLGWTGVTEAFF,TGTGCCAGCAGTTTAGGGTGGACAGGGGTCACTGAAGCTTTCTTT
TRBD1,TRBV18,-,TRBJ1-4,CASSLTGTGLPNEKLFF,TGTGCCAGCTCACTAACCGGGACAGGGCTTCCTAATGAAAAACTGTTTTTT
-,TRBV3-1,many,TRBJ2-2,CASSRWDGNTGELFF,TGTGCCAGCAGCCGTTGGGACGGGAACACCGGGGAGCTGTTTTTT
-,TRBV3-1,few,TRBJ2-7,CASSQVRADEQYF,TGTGCCAGCAGCCAAGTCCGTGCCGACGAGCAGTACTTC
-,TRBV28,many,TRBJ1-2,CASSPELVQSYIYGYTF,TGTGCCAGCAGCCCCGAGCTGGTACAGTCGTATATCTATGGCTACACCTTC
-,TRBV12-3/TRBV12-4,few,TRBJ2-7,CASSFGQRFYEQYF,TGTGCCAGCAGTTTCGGGCAGCGGTTCTACGAGCAGTACTTC
TRBD1,TRBV27,few,TRBJ2-2,CASSPRTGVSTGELFF,TGTGCCAGCAGTCCCCGGACAGGAGTGAGCACCGGGGAGCTGTTTTTT
-,TRBV12-3/TRBV12-4,many,TRBJ2-7,CASSLTQFYEQYF,TGTGCCAGCAGTTTAACTCAGTTCTACGAGCAGTACTTC
TRBD2,TRBV11-2,-,TRBJ2-1,CASSLWTSGKLYNEQFF,TGTGCCAGCAGCTTGTGGACTAGCGGGAAATTATACAATGAGCAGTTCTTC
-,TRBV20-1,many,TRBJ2-7,CSAIPPLATYEQYF,TGCAGTGCTATCCCCCCTCTGGCGACTTACGAGCAGTACTTC
TRBD1,TRBV19,-,TRBJ2-7,CASSITGGSYEQYF,TGTGCCAGTAGTATCACAGGGGGCTCCTACGAGCAGTACTTC
-,TRBV27,few,TRBJ2-3,CASSPLVGAGTDTQYF,TGTGCCAGCAGTCCCCTTGTTGGAGCCGGTACAGATACGCAGTATTTT
TRBD1,TRBV3-1,few,TRBJ2-7,CASSQGFRDRKTYEQYF,TGTGCCAGCAGCCAAGGGTTTCGGGACAGGAAGACCTACGAGCAGTACTTC
-,TRBV29-1,many,TRBJ1-2,CSVDGGYGYGYTF,TGCAGCGTTGATGGGGGATACGGCTATGGCTACACCTTC
-,TRBV20-1,-,TRBJ2-1,CSARDGTDPTRANYNEQFF,TGCAGTGCTAGAGATGGAACAGACCCAACTAGAGCAAACTACAATGAGCAGTTCTTC
-,TRBV10-3,-,TRBJ2-7,CAIRDTYEQYF,TGTGCCATCCGGGACACCTACGAGCAGTACTTC
-,TRBV18,many,TRBJ2-1,CASSPQNTQGPNEQFF,TGTGCCAGCTCACCTCAAAACACACAGGGCCCCAATGAGCAGTTCTTC
TRBD2,TRBV12-3/TRBV12-4,few,TRBJ2-2,CASRPASGDNTGELFF,TGTGCCAGCAGGCCGGCTAGCGGGGACAACACCGGGGAGCTGTTTTTT
-,TRBV4-2,-,TRBJ2-7,CASSQDSGTYEQYF,TGTGCCAGCAGCCAAGATTCAGGGACCTACGAGCAGTACTTC
-,TRBV20-1,many,TRBJ2-3,CSAPTGGTQYF,TGCAGTGCTCCAACGGGCGGTACGCAGTATTTT
-,TRBV20-1,many,TRBJ2-3,CSAPGPDTQYF,TGCAGTGCTCCCGGTCCCGATACGCAGTATTTT
-,TRBV20-1,many,TRBJ2-2,CSALRAGGELFF,TGCAGTGCTCTTAGGGCGGGCGGGGAGCTGTTTTTT
-,TRBV5-1,-,TRBJ2-7,CASSRLESGTYEQYF,TGCGCCAGCAGCCGGTTGGAGTCGGGGACCTACGAGCAGTACTTC
TRBD2,TRBV20-1,many,TRBJ2-3,CSATGLAGTDTQYF,TGCAGTGCTACGGGACTAGCGGGAACAGATACGCAGTATTTT
TRBD2,TRBV5-6,-,TRBJ2-7,CASSGLRLAGGDEQYF,TGTGCCAGCAGCGGGCTTCGACTAGCGGGAGGCGATGAGCAGTACTTC
-,TRBV7-8,many,TRBJ2-5,CASSLLGVEGETQYF,TGTGCCAGCAGCTTGCTAGGGGTGGAAGGAGAGACCCAGTACTTC
-,TRBV28,-,TRBJ1-2,CASSFLPAAYGDTF,TGTGCCAGCAGTTTCCTTCCTGCGGCCTATGGCGACACCTTC
-,TRBV7-3,many,TRBJ2-7,CASSLNDRGPYEQYF,TGTGCCAGCAGCTTAAATGACAGAGGGCCATACGAGCAGTACTTC
-,TRBV4-2,many,TRBJ2-7,CASSRMPETGYEQYF,TGTGCCAGCAGCCGCATGCCGGAGACAGGTTACGAGCAGTACTTC